The 29 T cell receptor beta chains given below trace back to one sample, sequenced in a study of lymphopenia after photon versus proton radiotherapy. TCRdb's table, derived via immunoSEQ multiplex PCR, lists solely in-frame clones and lacks some. Among several thousand clones listed, 71% were seen once. This specimen was peripheral blood, taken from a patient treated with proton-based radiotherapy. The source is a man older than 75 with esophageal cancer.

The chain links TRBV28 to TRBJ2-7; a possible D gene is TRBD1 (6 bases). V lost 3 bases and J 2 bases, leaving 11 bases between the germline ends. The germline V gene encodes CDR1 MDHEN and CDR2 SYDVKM. The CDR3 runs to 14 residues. The CDR3 DNA sequence: TGTGCCAGCAGTTTCCCGGGACAAACCTACGAGCAGTACTTC. It codes for CASSFPGQTYEQYF.

The chain employs TRBV28 and TRBJ1-2, with a weak D call TRBD1 (6 bases). CDR3 length: 14 amino acids. The germline CDR1 and CDR2 sequences are MDHEN and SYDVKM. Trimming shortened V by 6 bases and J by 7 bases, and 18 bases separated the two germline ends. The DNA for the CDR3 is TGTGCCAGCAGGACAGCCGGGACACCTTCTGGCTACACCTTC. Translating it yields CASRTAGTPSGYTF.

The chain carries TRBV10-2 and TRBJ2-3; D unclear. Looked up from germline, CDR1 is WSHSY and CDR2 is SAAADI. Trimming pared 3 bases from V and 9 bases from J, leaving 10 bases between. The CDR3 runs 12 residues. CDR3 loop: CASSEAPGTQYF. DNA for the CDR3: TGCGCCAGCAGTGAAGCGCCGGGCACGCAGTATTTT.

This chain uses TRBV11-1 with TRBJ2-5, with D possibly being TRBD2 (5 bases). The CDR3 consists of 15 residues. CDR1 is SGHAT, CDR2 FQDESV, per germline (reference sequence). Trimming removed 2 bases from V and 3 bases from J, with 13 bases in between. Here the CDR3 reads CASSLLGREEETQYF. CDR3 DNA sequence: TGTGCCAGCAGCTTATTGGGCCGGGAAGAAGAGACCCAGTACTTC. Full variable domain (rest looked up from reference TRBV11-1 and TRBJ2-5): EAEVAQSPRYKITEKSQAVAFWCDPISGHATLYWYRQILGQGPELLVQFQDESVVDDSQLPKDRFSAERLKGVDSTLKIQPAELGDSAMYLCASSLLGREEETQYFGPGTRLLVL.

This clone has a single count. The rearrangement links TRBV5-5 to TRBJ2-3, with TRBD2 as a possible D gene (6 bases). The CDR3 contains 13 residues. V lost 1 base to trimming and J lost 6 bases, with 9 bases between them. Germline CDR1 is SGHKS and CDR2 is YYEKEE (reference sequence). CDR3 coding DNA: TGTGCCAGCAGCTTGCCAGGAGGGGATACGCAGTATTTT. Protein sequence: CASSLPGGDTQYF.

The chain couples TRBV27 to TRBJ2-7; 9 nucleotides agree with TRBD1. The trim removed 4 bases at V and 5 bases at J, leaving 6 bases unmatched. Germline V gene data show CDR1 as MNHEY and CDR2 as SMNVEV (reference sequence). The CDR3 runs to 14 residues. The DNA for the CDR3 is TGTGCCAGCAGTTCCAGGGACAGGGCCAACGAGCAGTACTTC. Amino acids: CASSSRDRANEQYF.

The V and J genes are TRBV9 and TRBJ2-1; D is perhaps TRBD1 or TRBD2 (6 bases each). CDR1 and CDR2 (germline): SGDLS, YYNGEE. The V gene lost 0 bases and the J gene lost 9 bases, with 16 bases spanning the gap. The CDR3 length is 15 residues. The CDR3, as DNA: TGTGCCAGCAGCGTAGTCCCCTCCGGAGGGGGTGAGCAGTTCTTC. Protein sequence: CASSVVPSGGGEQFF.

J is TRBJ2-5 and V is TRBV29-1; maybe TRBD1 (5 bases). The V gene's germline CDR1 is SQVTM and CDR2 ANQGSEA. Trimming took 7 bases from V and 0 from J, leaving 9 bases between them. The CDR3 is 12 amino acids. CDR3 residues: CSARTHQETQYF. The CDR3 nucleotides read TGCAGCGCCCGGACACACCAAGAGACCCAGTACTTC.

The gene calls are TRBV11-3 and TRBJ1-1; D uncertain. The CDR3 loop spans 14 amino acids. Germline V gene sequence: CDR1 SGHNT, CDR2 YENEEA. The V end was cut by 4 bases, the J end by 13 bases, with 22 bases between. Here the CDR3 reads CASSSASESGVLFF. CDR3 coding DNA: TGTGCCAGCAGCTCCGCGAGTGAGTCCGGCGTTCTTTTCTTT. The full variable domain, with the rest looked up from reference TRBV11-3 and TRBJ1-1, is EAGVVQSPRYKIIEKKQPVAFWCNPISGHNTLYWYLQNLGQGPELLIRYENEEAVDDSQLPKDRFSAERLKGVDSTLKIQPAELGDSAVYLCASSSASESGVLFFGQGTRLTVV.

The chain is built from TRBV6-4 and TRBJ1-5; D gene unclear. Germline values: CDR1 MRHNA, CDR2 SNTAGT. This CDR3 is built from 14 residues. The ends were cut back, 3 bases at V and 3 bases at J, with 9 bases in the middle. The CDR3 DNA sequence: TGTGCCAGCAGTGAGAAGGCGGACAATCAGCCCCAGCATTTT. Translating it yields CASSEKADNQPQHF.

This clone showed up just a few times. The chain uses TRBV4-3 and TRBJ2-5; D may match TRBD1 or TRBD2 (5 bases each). The CDR3 length is 11 residues. V was clipped by 4 bases and J by 5 bases, with 5 bases between them. The germline gives CDR1 LGHNA, CDR2 YSLEER. CDR3 loop: CASSRGETQYF. CDR3 nucleotides: TGCGCCAGCAGCCGGGGGGAGACCCAGTACTTC.

In this sample, this clone turned up a few times. The V call is TRBV7-3, the J call TRBJ2-3, with D perhaps matching TRBD2 (5 bases). There are 14 residues in the CDR3. V lost 0 bases to trimming and J lost 3 bases, with 7 bases between them. CDR1 SGHTA and CDR2 FQGTGA come from the germline V gene. In DNA, the CDR3 is TGTGCCAGCAGCTTAACCGGGGAGACAGATACGCAGTATTTT. Amino acids: CASSLTGETDTQYF.

The chain employs TRBV21-1 and TRBJ1-6. TRBV21-1 is assigned pseudogene status. The CDR3 is made up of 13 amino acids. CDR3 sequence reads: CASSSGNNSPLHF. DNA of the CDR3: TGTGCCAGCAGCTCGGGGAATAATTCACCCCTCCACTTT.

The gene calls are TRBV30 and TRBJ2-4; a weak D match, TRBD2 (5 bases). This CDR3 region has 14 residues. The V gene lost 5 bases and the J gene lost 1 base, with 12 bases spanning the gap. Per the germline V gene, CDR1 is GTSNPN and CDR2 is SVGIG (reference sequence). CDR3 protein: CAWGGGPAKNIQYF. The CDR3 DNA follows: TGTGCCTGGGGCGGCGGGCCTGCCAAAAACATTCAGTACTTC.

V gene TRBV5-1 combines with J gene TRBJ1-2, with 7 positions matching TRBD1. This CDR3 region has 15 residues. The ends lost 4 bases at V and 2 bases at J; junction bases unmatched: 8. Germline V gene sequence: CDR1 SGHRS, CDR2 YFSETQ. The CDR3 DNA sequence: TGCGCCAGCAGCCCAAGACAGGGAGGGAACTATGGCTACACCTTC. Protein product: CASSPRQGGNYGYTF.

This chain connects TRBV11-2 to TRBJ1-5, with 7 bases fitting TRBD1. The junction had 10 bases not matched to a gene; V was cut back by 6 bases and J by 8 bases. There are 14 residues in the CDR3. The germline V gene has CDR1 SGHAT and CDR2 FQNNGV. The CDR3 sequence is CASSLERGLKPQHF. Written as DNA, the CDR3 is TGTGCCAGCAGTCTAGAGAGGGGGCTGAAGCCCCAGCATTTT.

This chain connects TRBV25-1 to TRBJ2-6, with 12 bases identical to TRBD1. Germline CDR1 reads MGHDK; CDR2 reads SYGVNS. V lost 4 bases, J lost 2 bases, and 3 bases stayed unmatched. This CDR3 is built from 17 residues. CDR3 residues: CASSGGQGAPGANVLTF. The CDR3 region has the DNA TGTGCCAGCAGTGGGGGACAGGGGGCGCCTGGGGCCAACGTCCTGACTTTC.

Judged by abundance, this clone is medium-sized. The chain has TRBV7-3 and TRBJ2-1; possibly TRBD1 for D (5 bases). The V end was cut by 1 base, the J end by 6 bases, with 10 bases between. The CDR3 extends over 14 amino acids. CDR1 and CDR2 from the germline V gene are SGHTA and FQGTGA. The CDR3 sequence is CASSLKSGINEQFF. The CDR3 DNA follows: TGTGCCAGCAGCTTAAAATCAGGGATCAATGAGCAGTTCTTC. Supplemented by reference TRBV7-3 and TRBJ2-1, the full variable domain reads GAGVSQTPSNKVTEKGKYVELRCDPISGHTALYWYRQSLGQGPEFLIYFQGTGAADDSGLPNDRFFAVRPEGSVSTLKIQRTERGDSAVYLCASSLKSGINEQFFGPGTRLTVL.

This CDR3 is CASSTDGSRNQPQHF. DNA for the CDR3: TGTGCCAGCAGTACGGACGGGTCTCGCAATCAGCCCCAGCATTTT. V usage is TRBV6-4 and J usage is TRBJ1-5; unclear D gene. The germline CDR1 and CDR2 sequences are MRHNA and SNTAGT. V was pared by 5 bases and J by 2 bases, with 13 bases between. The CDR3 is 15 residues long.

The chain employs TRBV19 and TRBJ2-1; D is undetermined. The CDR3 has 15 amino acids. Germline V gene sequence: CDR1 LNHDA, CDR2 SQIVND (reference sequence). V was cut by 5 bases and J by 3 bases, with 14 bases left in between. CDR3: CASSPQPRDYNEQFF. CDR3 coding DNA: TGTGCCAGTAGTCCCCAACCTAGGGACTACAATGAGCAGTTCTTC.

The CDR3 DNA sequence: TGTGCCAGCAGCGTACAAGGACTAGCGGGTTCCCAAGATACGCAGTATTTT. It yields the protein CASSVQGLAGSQDTQYF. This sequence joins TRBV9 and TRBJ2-3; 11 bases are shared with TRBD2. The CDR3 loop spans 17 amino acids. Germline CDR1 and CDR2: SGDLS and YYNGEE. J lost 5 bases, V lost 1 base, and 9 bases had no gene match.

This sequence joins TRBV11-2 and TRBJ2-7, with 9 nucleotides matching TRBD1. The germline V gene has CDR1 SGHAT and CDR2 FQNNGV. J lost 7 bases, V lost 5 bases, and 15 bases had no gene match. The CDR3 contains 16 residues. The CDR3 protein is CASSQVLGTGSGEQYF. CDR3 in DNA: TGTGCCAGCAGCCAAGTGCTAGGGACAGGGTCGGGTGAGCAGTACTTC.

The chain has TRBV5-4 and TRBJ2-7; D is perhaps TRBD1 or TRBD2 (5 bases each). Germline assignment: CDR1 SGHNT and CDR2 YYREEE (reference sequence). This CDR3 is built from 13 residues. V lost 0 bases and J lost 2, with 6 bases in between. The CDR3 DNA sequence: TGTGCCAGCAGCTTGGCGGGGCCCTACGAGCAGTACTTC. The encoded protein is CASSLAGPYEQYF.

The genes are TRBV11-2 and TRBJ2-1; TRBD2 matches 12 bases. The CDR3 covers 14 residues. Germline values: CDR1 SGHAT, CDR2 FQNNGV. Losses at the gene ends were 9 bases for V and 5 bases for J; bases not matched to a gene: 5. The CDR3 DNA sequence: TGTGCCAGTCGGTCTAGCGGGGGGGACAATGAGCAGTTCTTC. It encodes CASRSSGGDNEQFF.

The V and J genes are TRBV30 and TRBJ2-7; 12 bases match TRBD2. The CDR3 consists of 16 residues. Germline CDR1 reads GTSNPN; CDR2 reads SVGIG (reference sequence). The J segment lost 2 bases and the V segment lost 4 bases, leaving 9 bases of the junction unmatched. The CDR3 loop is CAWTRLAGAHPYEQYF. The DNA for the CDR3 is TGTGCCTGGACCCGACTAGCGGGGGCCCACCCCTACGAGCAGTACTTC.

Remarks on this clone: This CDR3 is also generated by other DNA sequences in the sample. The chain couples TRBV14 to TRBJ1-2, with a weak D call TRBD1 (5 bases). This CDR3 contains 15 residues. CDR1 is SGHDN, CDR2 FVKESK, per germline. V was clipped by 0 bases and J by 0 bases, with 8 bases between them. This chain's CDR3 is CASSQDQGANYGYTF. The CDR3, as DNA: TGTGCCAGCAGCCAAGATCAAGGGGCTAACTATGGCTACACCTTC.

This clone was observed once. J is TRBJ2-7 and V is TRBV9; no clear D. Germline CDR1 SGDLS, CDR2 YYNGEE. There are 11 residues in the CDR3. V was pared by 5 bases and J by 1 base, with 4 bases between. DNA of the CDR3: TGTGCCAGCAGGGTTTCCTACGAGCAGTACTTC. Translation: CASRVSYEQYF.

The chain recombines TRBV6-5 with TRBJ2-7, with 10 nucleotides matching TRBD1. Germline loops: CDR1 MNHEY, CDR2 SVGAGI. V lost 6 bases, J lost 5 bases, and 10 bases stayed unmatched. The CDR3 sequence is 15 residues long. The CDR3 spells CASSLRDRGFHEQYF. Here the CDR3 DNA reads TGTGCCAGCAGCCTCCGGGACAGGGGTTTCCACGAGCAGTACTTC.

The rearrangement links TRBV4-1 to TRBJ1-1; 7 bases match TRBD1. The germline gives CDR1 MGHRA, CDR2 YSYEKL. The CDR3 spans 16 residues. The J segment lost 5 bases and the V segment lost 0 bases, leaving 9 bases of the junction unmatched. For the CDR3, the DNA is TGCGCCAGCAGCCAAGATTCATCGACAGGGCGGACTGAAGCTTTCTTT. Its translation: CASSQDSSTGRTEAFF.